These T cell receptor beta chains were read from a single sample in a study of cytomegalovirus exposure and HLA in healthy donors. Method: immunoSEQ multiplex PCR; TCRdb's copy keeps in-frame clones and lacks some. Of more than 110,000 clones in the sample, approximately 80% are singletons; the top ten hold approximately 4%. The sequenced sample consisted of PBMCs. The receptors were gathered from a man between 18 and 35 years old in good health and CMV-seronegative. Both conserved end residues are part of each CDR3. Fields, in order: V gene, J gene, D gene, clone size, CDR3 protein, CDR3 DNA. D genes are given only for firm matches. Only part of the rows carry a size: once, few, many, or a class if the clone is expanded.

V: TRBV7-3; J: TRBJ2-2; D: -; size: -; CDR3: CASSLTPGDRDTGELFF; DNA: TGTGCCAGCAGCTTAACGCCAGGGGACCGAGACACCGGGGAGCTGTTTTTT
V: TRBV15; J: TRBJ2-2; D: -; size: -; CDR3: CATSGEYRGGTGELFF; DNA: TGTGCCACCAGCGGAGAGTACAGGGGGGGCACCGGGGAGCTGTTTTTT
V: TRBV10-1; J: TRBJ2-7; D: TRBD2; size: -; CDR3: CASSGSSGRAGDEQYF; DNA: TGCGCCAGCAGTGGATCTAGCGGGAGGGCCGGTGACGAGCAGTACTTC
V: TRBV10-3; J: TRBJ1-5; D: -; size: once; CDR3: CAISATDRLSNQPQHF; DNA: TGTGCCATCAGTGCGACAGACAGACTGAGCAATCAGCCCCAGCATTTT
V: TRBV28; J: TRBJ2-5; D: TRBD1; size: once; CDR3: CASRLQGETQYF; DNA: TGTGCCAGCAGGCTACAGGGGGAGACCCAGTACTTC
V: TRBV28; J: TRBJ2-2; D: TRBD2; size: -; CDR3: CASSYPLGSGRARGELFF; DNA: TGTGCCAGCAGTTACCCCCTAGGTAGCGGGAGGGCCCGCGGGGAGCTGTTTTTT
V: TRBV27; J: TRBJ2-2; D: TRBD1; size: -; CDR3: CASSPPTGLDGELFF; DNA: TGTGCCAGCAGTCCACCGACAGGGCTGGACGGGGAGCTGTTTTTT
V: TRBV29-1; J: TRBJ1-2; D: TRBD1; size: -; CDR3: CSVEVTKTGDYGYTF; DNA: TGCAGCGTTGAAGTAACCAAGACAGGGGACTATGGCTACACCTTC
V: TRBV6-4; J: TRBJ2-1; D: -; size: -; CDR3: CASSVGVAGTNPWDEQFF; DNA: TGTGCCAGCAGTGTAGGTGTAGCCGGGACAAACCCCTGGGATGAGCAGTTCTTC
V: TRBV5-1; J: TRBJ2-7; D: TRBD1; size: few; CDR3: CASSLGQGSRIEQYF; DNA: TGCGCCAGCAGCTTGGGACAGGGTTCACGCATCGAGCAGTACTTC
V: TRBV19; J: TRBJ2-1; D: TRBD1; size: -; CDR3: CASIGTGVSNEQFF; DNA: TGTGCCAGTATCGGGACAGGGGTCTCCAATGAGCAGTTCTTC
V: TRBV19; J: TRBJ1-5; D: TRBD1; size: few; CDR3: CASHGQGDQPQHF; DNA: TGTGCCAGCCACGGACAGGGGGACCAGCCCCAGCATTTT
V: TRBV27; J: TRBJ1-1; D: -; size: -; CDR3: CASSLTNEAEAFF; DNA: TGTGCCAGCAGTTTAACCAATGAGGCTGAAGCTTTCTTT
V: TRBV28; J: TRBJ1-1; D: TRBD1; size: -; CDR3: CASSIPGGSTNTEAFF; DNA: TGTGCCAGCAGCATCCCAGGGGGTTCAACGAACACTGAAGCTTTCTTT
V: TRBV9; J: TRBJ2-5; D: TRBD1; size: -; CDR3: CASSVGRTGGGETQYF; DNA: TGTGCCAGCAGCGTAGGGAGGACAGGGGGCGGGGAGACCCAGTACTTC
V: TRBV5-6; J: TRBJ2-1; D: -; size: -; CDR3: CASRRQNVDEQFF; DNA: TGTGCCAGCAGAAGACAGAACGTGGATGAGCAGTTCTTC
V: TRBV7-8; J: TRBJ1-4; D: -; size: -; CDR3: CASSPRGNEKLFF; DNA: TGTGCCAGCAGCCCTCGGGGTAATGAAAAACTGTTTTTT
V: TRBV6-1; J: TRBJ2-3; D: TRBD2; size: once; CDR3: CASSERTSGRANTDTQYF; DNA: TGTGCCAGCAGTGAAAGGACTAGCGGGAGGGCGAACACAGATACGCAGTATTTT
V: TRBV27; J: TRBJ2-1; D: -; size: -; CDR3: CASSPHPVYNEQFF; DNA: TGTGCCAGCAGCCCCCATCCAGTTTACAATGAGCAGTTCTTC